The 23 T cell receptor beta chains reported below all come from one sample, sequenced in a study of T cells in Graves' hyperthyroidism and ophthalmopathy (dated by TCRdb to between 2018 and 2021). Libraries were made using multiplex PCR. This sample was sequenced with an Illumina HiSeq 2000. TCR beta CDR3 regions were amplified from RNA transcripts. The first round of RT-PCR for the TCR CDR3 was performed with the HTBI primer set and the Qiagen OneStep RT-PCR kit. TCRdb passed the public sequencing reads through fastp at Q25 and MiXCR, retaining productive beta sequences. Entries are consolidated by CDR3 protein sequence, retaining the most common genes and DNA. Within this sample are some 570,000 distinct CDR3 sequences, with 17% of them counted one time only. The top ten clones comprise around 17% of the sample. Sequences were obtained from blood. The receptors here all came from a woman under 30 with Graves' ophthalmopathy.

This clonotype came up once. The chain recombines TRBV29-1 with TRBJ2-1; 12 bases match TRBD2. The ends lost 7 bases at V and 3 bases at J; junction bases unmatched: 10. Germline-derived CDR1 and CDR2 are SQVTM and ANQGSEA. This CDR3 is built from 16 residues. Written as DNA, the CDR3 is TGCAGCGGGGTAGGACTAGCGGGACGTAACTACAATGAGCAGTTCTTC. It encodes CSGVGLAGRNYNEQFF.

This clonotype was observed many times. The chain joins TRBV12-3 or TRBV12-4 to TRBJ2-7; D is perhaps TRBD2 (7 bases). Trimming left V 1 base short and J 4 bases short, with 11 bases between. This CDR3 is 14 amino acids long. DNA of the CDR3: TGTGCCAGCAGTTTAGAGGGGGGGGCTTACGAGCAGTACTTC. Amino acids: CASSLEGGAYEQYF.

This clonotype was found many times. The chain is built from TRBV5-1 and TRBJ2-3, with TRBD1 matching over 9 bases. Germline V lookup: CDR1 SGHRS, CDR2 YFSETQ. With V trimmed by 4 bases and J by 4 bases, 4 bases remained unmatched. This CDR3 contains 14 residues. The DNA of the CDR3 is TGCGCCAGCAGCCGGGGACAGGGATCAGATACGCAGTATTTT. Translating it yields CASSRGQGSDTQYF.

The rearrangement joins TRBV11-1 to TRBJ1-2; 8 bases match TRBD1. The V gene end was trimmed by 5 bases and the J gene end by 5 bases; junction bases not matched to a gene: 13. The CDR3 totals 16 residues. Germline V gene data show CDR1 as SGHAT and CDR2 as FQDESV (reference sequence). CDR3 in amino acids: CASSQIRTGSIYGYTF. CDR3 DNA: TGTGCCAGCAGCCAAATCCGGACAGGGTCGATTTATGGCTACACCTTC.

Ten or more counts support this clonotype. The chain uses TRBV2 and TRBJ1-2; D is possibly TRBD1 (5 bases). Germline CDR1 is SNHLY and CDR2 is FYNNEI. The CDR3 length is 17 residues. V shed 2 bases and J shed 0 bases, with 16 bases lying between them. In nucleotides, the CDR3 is TGTGCCAGCAGTGAATTGGACTCCCCCAGGGCTAACTATGGCTACACCTTC. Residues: CASSELDSPRANYGYTF.

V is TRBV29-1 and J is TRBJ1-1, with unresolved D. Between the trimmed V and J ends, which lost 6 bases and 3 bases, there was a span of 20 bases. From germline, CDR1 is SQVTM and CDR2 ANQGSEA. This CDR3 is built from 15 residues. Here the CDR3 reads CSVVAGVTRDTEAFF. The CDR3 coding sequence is TGCAGCGTCGTTGCCGGAGTTACAAGGGACACTGAAGCTTTCTTT. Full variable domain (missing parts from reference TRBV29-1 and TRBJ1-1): SAVISQKPSRDICQRGTSLTIQCQVDSQVTMMFWYRQQPGQSLTLIATANQGSEATYESGFVIDKFPISRPNLTFSTLTVSNMSPEDSSIYLCSVVAGVTRDTEAFFGQGTRLTVV.

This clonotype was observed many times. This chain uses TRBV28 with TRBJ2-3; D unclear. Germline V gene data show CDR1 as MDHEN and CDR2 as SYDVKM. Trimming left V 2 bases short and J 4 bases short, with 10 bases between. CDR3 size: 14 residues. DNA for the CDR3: TGTGCCAGCAGTTTAACAGCGACCCCAGATACGCAGTATTTT. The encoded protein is CASSLTATPDTQYF.

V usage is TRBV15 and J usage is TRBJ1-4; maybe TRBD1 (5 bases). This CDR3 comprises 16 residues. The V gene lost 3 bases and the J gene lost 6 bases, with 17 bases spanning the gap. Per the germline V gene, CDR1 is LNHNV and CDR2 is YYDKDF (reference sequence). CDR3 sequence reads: CATSRGAGTGYEKLFF. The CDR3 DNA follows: TGTGCCACCAGCAGGGGAGCCGGGACGGGTTATGAAAAACTGTTTTTT.

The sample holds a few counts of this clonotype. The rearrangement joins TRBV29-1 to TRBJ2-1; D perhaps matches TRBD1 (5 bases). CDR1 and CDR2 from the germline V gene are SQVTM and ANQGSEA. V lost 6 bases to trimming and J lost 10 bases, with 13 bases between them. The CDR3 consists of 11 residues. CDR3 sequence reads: CSVPVGREQFF. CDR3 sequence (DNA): TGCAGCGTCCCGGTGGGGCGCGAGCAGTTCTTC.

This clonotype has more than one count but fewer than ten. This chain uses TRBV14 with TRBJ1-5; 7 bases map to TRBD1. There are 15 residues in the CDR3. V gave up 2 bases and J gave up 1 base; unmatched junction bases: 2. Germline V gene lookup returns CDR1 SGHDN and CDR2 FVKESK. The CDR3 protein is CASSQRDRSNQPQHF. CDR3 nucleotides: TGTGCCAGCAGCCAACGGGACAGAAGCAATCAGCCCCAGCATTTT.

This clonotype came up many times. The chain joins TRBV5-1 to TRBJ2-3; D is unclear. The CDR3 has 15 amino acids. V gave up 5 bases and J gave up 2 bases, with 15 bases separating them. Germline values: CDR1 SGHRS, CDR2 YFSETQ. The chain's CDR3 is CASSRRDPATDTQYF. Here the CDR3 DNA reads TGCGCCAGCAGTAGGAGAGACCCAGCCACAGATACGCAGTATTTT.

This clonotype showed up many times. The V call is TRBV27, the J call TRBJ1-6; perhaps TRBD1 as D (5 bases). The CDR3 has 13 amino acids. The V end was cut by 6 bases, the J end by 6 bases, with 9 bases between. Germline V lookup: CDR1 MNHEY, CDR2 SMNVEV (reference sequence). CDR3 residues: CASSRTINSPLHF. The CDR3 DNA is TGTGCCAGCAGCCGGACAATTAATTCACCCCTCCACTTT.

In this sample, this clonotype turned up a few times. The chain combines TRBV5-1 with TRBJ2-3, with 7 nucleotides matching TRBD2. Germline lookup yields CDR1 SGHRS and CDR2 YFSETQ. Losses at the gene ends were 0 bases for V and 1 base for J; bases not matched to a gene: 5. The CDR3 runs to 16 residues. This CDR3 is CASSLAVGGGTDTQYF. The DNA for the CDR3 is TGCGCCAGCAGCTTGGCGGTGGGAGGGGGCACAGATACGCAGTATTTT.

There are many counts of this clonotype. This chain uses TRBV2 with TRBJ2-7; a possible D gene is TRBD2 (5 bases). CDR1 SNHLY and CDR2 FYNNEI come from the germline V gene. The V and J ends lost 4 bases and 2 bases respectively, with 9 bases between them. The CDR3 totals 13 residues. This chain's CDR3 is CASSATTTYEQYF. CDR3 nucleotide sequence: TGTGCCAGCAGTGCGACTACAACCTACGAGCAGTACTTC.

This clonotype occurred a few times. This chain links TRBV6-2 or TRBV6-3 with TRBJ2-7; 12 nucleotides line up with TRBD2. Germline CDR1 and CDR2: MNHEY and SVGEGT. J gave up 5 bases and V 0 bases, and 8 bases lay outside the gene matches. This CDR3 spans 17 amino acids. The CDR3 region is CASSYSTSGRIVDEQYF. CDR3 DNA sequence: TGTGCCAGCAGTTACTCCACTAGCGGGAGGATTGTGGACGAGCAGTACTTC.

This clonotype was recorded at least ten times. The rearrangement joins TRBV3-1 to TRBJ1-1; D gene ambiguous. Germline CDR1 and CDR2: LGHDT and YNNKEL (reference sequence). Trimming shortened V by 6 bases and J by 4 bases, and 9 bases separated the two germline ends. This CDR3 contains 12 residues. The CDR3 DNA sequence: TGTGCCAGCAGAAGGGAGGGCACTGAAGCTTTCTTT. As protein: CASRREGTEAFF. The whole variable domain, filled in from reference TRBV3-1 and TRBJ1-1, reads DTAVSQTPKYLVTQMGNDKSIKCEQNLGHDTMYWYKQDSKKFLKIMFSYNNKELIINETVPNRFSPKSPDKAHLNLHINSLELGDSAVYFCASRREGTEAFFGQGTRLTVV.

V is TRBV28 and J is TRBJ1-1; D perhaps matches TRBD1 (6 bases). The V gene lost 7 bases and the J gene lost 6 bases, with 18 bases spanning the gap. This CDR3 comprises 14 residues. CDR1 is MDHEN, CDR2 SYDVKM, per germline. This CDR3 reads CASTMSQGFPEAFF. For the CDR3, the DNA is TGTGCCAGCACGATGTCCCAGGGGTTCCCTGAAGCTTTCTTT.

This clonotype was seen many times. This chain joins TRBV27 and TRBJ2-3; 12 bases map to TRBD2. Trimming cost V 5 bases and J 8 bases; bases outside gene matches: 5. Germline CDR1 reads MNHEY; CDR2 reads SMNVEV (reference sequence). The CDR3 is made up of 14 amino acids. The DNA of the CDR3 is TGTGCCAGCAGTAGGCTAGCGGGAGGGGTTACGCAGTATTTT. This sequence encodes CASSRLAGGVTQYF.

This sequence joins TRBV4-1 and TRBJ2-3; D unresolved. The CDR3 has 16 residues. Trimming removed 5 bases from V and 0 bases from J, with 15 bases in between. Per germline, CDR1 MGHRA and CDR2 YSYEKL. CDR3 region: CASSDRETRSTDTQYF. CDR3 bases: TGCGCCAGCAGCGACCGAGAAACTCGGAGCACAGATACGCAGTATTTT.

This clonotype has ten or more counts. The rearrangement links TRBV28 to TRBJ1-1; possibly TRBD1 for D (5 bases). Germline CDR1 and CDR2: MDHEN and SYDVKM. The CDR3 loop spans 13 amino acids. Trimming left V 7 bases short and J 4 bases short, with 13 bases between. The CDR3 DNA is TGTGCCAGCACCCTTCCAGGGAGCACTGAAGCTTTCTTT. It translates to CASTLPGSTEAFF.

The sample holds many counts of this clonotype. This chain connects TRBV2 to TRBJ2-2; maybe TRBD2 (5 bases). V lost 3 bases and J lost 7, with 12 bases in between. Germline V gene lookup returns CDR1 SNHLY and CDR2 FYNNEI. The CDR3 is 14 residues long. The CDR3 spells CASSDREGIGELFF. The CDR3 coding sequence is TGTGCCAGCAGTGATCGGGAAGGGATCGGGGAGCTGTTTTTT. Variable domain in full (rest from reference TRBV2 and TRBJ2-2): EPEVTQTPSHQVTQMGQEVILRCVPISNHLYFYWYRQILGQKVEFLVSFYNNEISEKSEIFDDQFSVERPDGSNFTLKIRSTKLEDSAMYFCASSDREGIGELFFGEGSRLTVL.

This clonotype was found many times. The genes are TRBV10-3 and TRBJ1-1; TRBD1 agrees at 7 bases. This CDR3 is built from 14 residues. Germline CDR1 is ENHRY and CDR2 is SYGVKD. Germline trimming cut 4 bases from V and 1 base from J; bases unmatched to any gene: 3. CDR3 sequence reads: CAISGRDRNTEAFF. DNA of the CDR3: TGTGCCATCAGTGGCCGGGACAGGAACACTGAAGCTTTCTTT.

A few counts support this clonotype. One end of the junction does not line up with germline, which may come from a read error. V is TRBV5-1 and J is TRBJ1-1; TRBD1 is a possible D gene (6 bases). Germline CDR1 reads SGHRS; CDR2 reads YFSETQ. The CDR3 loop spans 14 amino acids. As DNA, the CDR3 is TGCGCCAGCAGCGGTGACAGGTTGAACGCTGAAGCTTTCTTT. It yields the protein CASSGDRLNAEAFF.